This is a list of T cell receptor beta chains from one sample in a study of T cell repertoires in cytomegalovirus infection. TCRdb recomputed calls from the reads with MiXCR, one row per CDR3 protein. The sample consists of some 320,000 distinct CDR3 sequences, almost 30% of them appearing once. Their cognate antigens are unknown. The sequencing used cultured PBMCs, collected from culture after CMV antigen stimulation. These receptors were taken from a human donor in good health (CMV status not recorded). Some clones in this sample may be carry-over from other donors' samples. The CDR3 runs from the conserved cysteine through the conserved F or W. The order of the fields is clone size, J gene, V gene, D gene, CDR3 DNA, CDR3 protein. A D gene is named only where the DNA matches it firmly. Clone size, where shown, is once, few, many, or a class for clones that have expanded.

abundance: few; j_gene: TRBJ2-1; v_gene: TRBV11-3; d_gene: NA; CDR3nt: TGTGCCAGCAGCTTAACCTCGGGGGCCGAGCAGTTCTTC; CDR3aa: CASSLTSGAEQFF
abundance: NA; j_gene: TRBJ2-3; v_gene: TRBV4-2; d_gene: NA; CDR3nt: TGTGCCAGCAGCCCATCTATGGGCGTTGAGGATACGCAGTATTTT; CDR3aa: CASSPSMGVEDTQYF
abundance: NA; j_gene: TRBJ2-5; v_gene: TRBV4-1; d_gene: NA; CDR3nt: TGCGCCAGCAGCGGGGGATTCCAAGAGACCCAGTACTTC; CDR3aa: CASSGGFQETQYF
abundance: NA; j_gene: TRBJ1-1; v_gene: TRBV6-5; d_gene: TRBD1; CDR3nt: TGTGCCAGCAGTTACACAGGGGAGAGCACTGAAGCTTTCTTT; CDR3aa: CASSYTGESTEAFF
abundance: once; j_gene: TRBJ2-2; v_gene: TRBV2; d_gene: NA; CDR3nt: TGTGCCAGCAGTACGGGAGACCGCCTGGGAGGGGAGCTGTTTTTT; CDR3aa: CASSTGDRLGGELFF
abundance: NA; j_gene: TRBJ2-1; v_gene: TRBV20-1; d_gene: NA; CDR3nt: TGCAGTGCTAGAGATCGGACCATTTATTACAATGAGCAGTTCTTC; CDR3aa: CSARDRTIYYNEQFF
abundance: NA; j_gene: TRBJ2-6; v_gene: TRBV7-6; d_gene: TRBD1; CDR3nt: TGTGCCAGCAGCCCCATGGAACAGGGGGTCATCTCTGGGGCCAACGTCCTGACTTTC; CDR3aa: CASSPMEQGVISGANVLTF
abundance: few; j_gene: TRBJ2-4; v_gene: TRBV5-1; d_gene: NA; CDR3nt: TGCGCCAGCAGACAGGCTACCAAAAACATTCAGTACTTC; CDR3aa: CASRQATKNIQYF
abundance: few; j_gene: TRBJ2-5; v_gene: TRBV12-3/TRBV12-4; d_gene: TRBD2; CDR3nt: TGTGCCAGCAGTTTAGAGGGTTCACTAGCGGGGACCCAGTACTTC; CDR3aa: CASSLEGSLAGTQYF
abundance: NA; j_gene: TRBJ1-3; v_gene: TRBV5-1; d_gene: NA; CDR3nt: TGCGCCAGCAGCTTGGGCGGGAGACGCTCTGGAAACACCATATATTTT; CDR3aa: CASSLGGRRSGNTIYF
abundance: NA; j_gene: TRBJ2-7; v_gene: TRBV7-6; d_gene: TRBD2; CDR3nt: TGTGCCAGCAGCTCCCAGACTAGCGGGAGGGAGAACGAGCAGTACTTC; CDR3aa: CASSSQTSGRENEQYF
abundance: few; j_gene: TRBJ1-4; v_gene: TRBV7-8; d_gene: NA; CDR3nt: TGTGCCAGCAGCTTTTCCCCCAGTAATGAAAAACTGTTTTTT; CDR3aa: CASSFSPSNEKLFF
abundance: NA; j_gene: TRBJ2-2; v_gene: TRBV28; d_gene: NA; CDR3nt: TGTGCCAGCAGTTTCTCCACGGGACCAACAACCGGGGAGCTGTTTTTT; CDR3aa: CASSFSTGPTTGELFF
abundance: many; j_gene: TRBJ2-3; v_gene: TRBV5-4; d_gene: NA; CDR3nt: TGTGCCAGCAGCCCACCCGGCTTCGGGCCTGATACGCAGTATTTT; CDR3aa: CASSPPGFGPDTQYF
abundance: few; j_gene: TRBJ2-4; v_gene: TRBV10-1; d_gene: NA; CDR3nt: TGCGCCAGCAGTGAGTCGACGGGGGCTTCGGACATTCAGTACTTC; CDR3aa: CASSESTGASDIQYF
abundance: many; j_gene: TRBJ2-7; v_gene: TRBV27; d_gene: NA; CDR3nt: TGTGCCAGCATGAGCTGGGACGCCGACGAGCAGTACTTC; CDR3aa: CASMSWDADEQYF
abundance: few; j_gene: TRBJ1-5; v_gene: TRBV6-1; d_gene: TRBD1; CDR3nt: TGTGCCAGCCCACCGAATCTGGACAGGGTCAAACCCAATCAGCCCCAGCATTTT; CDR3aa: CASPPNLDRVKPNQPQHF
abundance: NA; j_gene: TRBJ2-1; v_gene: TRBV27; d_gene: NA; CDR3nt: TGTGCCAGCAGTTTGAGGTTAGCATCCTACAATGAGCAGTTCTTC; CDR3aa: CASSLRLASYNEQFF
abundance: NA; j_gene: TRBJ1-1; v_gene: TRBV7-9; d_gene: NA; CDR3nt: TGTGCCAGCAGCTTAGCACTGACTGAAGCTTTCTTT; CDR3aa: CASSLALTEAFF
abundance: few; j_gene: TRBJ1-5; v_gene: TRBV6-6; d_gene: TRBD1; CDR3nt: TGTGCCACCCAAACCGGGACAGGGATCAATCAGCCCCAGCATTTT; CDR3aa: CATQTGTGINQPQHF
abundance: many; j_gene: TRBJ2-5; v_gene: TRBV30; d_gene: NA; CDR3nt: TGTGCCTGGGGAAAGGGACGCCCGGGGGAGACCCAGTACTTC; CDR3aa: CAWGKGRPGETQYF
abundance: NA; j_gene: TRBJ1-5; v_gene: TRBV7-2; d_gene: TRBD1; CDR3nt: TGTGCCAGCAGCTTAGGGGACAGGGATAATCAGACCCAGCATTTT; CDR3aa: CASSLGDRDNQTQHF
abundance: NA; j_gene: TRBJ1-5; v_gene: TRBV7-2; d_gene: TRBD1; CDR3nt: TGTGCCAGCAGCTTAGTACAGGGGGCAGGACAGCCCCAGCATTTT; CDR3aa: CASSLVQGAGQPQHF
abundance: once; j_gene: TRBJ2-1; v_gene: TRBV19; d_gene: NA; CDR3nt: TGTGCCAGTAGTATGTTTGGAGCCTACAATGAGCAGTTCTTC; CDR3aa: CASSMFGAYNEQFF
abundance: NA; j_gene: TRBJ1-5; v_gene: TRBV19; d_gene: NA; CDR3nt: TGTGCCAGTAGTATATCTCGAGGGGTTAGCAATCAGCCCCAGCATTTT; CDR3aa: CASSISRGVSNQPQHF
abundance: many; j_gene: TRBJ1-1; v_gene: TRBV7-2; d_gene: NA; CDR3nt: TGTGCCAGCAGGGCCTCCTTGAGGGGAGTGAACACTGAAGCTTTCTTT; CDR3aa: CASRASLRGVNTEAFF
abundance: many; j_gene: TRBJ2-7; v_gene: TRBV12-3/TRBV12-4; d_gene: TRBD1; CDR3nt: TGTGCCAGCAGCCGGGACAGTATCACCTACGAGCAGTACTTC; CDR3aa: CASSRDSITYEQYF
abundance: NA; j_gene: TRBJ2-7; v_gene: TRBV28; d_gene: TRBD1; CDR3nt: TGTGCCAGCAGTCCAACAGGGGGGTCTCCCGAATTC; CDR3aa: CASSPTGGSPEF
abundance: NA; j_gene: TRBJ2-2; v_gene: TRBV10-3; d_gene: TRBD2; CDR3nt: TGTGCCACCTTAGGGGGACTAGAGGCCGGGGAGCTGTTTTTT; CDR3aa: CATLGGLEAGELFF
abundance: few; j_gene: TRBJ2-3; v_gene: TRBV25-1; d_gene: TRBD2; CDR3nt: TGTGCCAGCAGTCGCGGGGGGTACACAGATACGCAGTATTTT; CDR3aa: CASSRGGYTDTQYF
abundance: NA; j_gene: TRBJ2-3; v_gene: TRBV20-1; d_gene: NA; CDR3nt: TGCAGTGCTAGAGATCCGGGCCGGGAAGATACGCAGTATTTT; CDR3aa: CSARDPGREDTQYF
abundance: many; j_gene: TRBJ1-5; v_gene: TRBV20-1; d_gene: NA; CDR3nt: TGCAGTGCTAGTAGGGCGGGGGGGAGCAATCAGCCCCAGCATTTT; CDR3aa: CSASRAGGSNQPQHF
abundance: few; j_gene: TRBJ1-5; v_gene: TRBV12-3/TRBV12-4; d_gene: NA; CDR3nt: TGTGCCAGCAGTTTCGGGCTTCAGCCCCAGCATTTT; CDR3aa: CASSFGLQPQHF
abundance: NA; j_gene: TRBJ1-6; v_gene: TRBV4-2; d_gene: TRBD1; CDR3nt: TGTGCCAGCAGCCAAGCTGGACGTACAGGGGAAAATTCACCCCTCCACTTT; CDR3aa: CASSQAGRTGENSPLHF
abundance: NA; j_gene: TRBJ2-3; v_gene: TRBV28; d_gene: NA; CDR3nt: TGTGCCAGCAGTTCGCCCCGGGGAGGCGGGAGCACAGATACGCAGTATTTT; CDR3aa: CASSSPRGGGSTDTQYF
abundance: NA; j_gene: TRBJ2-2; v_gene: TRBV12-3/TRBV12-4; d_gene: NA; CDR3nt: TGTGCCAGCAGACGGCCTTCCACCGGGGAGCTGTTTTTT; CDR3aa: CASRRPSTGELFF
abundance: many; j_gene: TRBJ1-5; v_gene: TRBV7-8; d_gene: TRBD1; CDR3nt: TGTGCCAGCAGCTTAAGCGAGGGACAGGCGAGCAATCAGCCCCAGCATTTT; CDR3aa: CASSLSEGQASNQPQHF
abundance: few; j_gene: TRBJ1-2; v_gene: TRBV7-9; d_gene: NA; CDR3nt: TGTGCCAGCAGCCCGGTCGGCAGTAACTATGGCTACACCTTC; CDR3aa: CASSPVGSNYGYTF
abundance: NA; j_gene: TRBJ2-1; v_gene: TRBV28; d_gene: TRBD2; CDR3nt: TGTGCCAGCAGCCCTACAGCGGGAGTGGAGAATGAGCAGTTCTTC; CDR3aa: CASSPTAGVENEQFF
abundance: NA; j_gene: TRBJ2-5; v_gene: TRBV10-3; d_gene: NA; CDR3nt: TGTGCCATCAGTGTTGGCAGGGAAGAGACCCAGTACTTC; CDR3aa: CAISVGREETQYF
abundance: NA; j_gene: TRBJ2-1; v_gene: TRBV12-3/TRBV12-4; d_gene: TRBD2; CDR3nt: TGTGCCAGCAGCCCCGGGAGGGGTAATGAGCAGTTCTTC; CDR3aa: CASSPGRGNEQFF
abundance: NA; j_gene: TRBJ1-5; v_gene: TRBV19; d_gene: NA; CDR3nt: TGTGCCAGTAGTATTAAGATGTTTCCAGGCAATCAGCCCCAGCATTTT; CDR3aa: CASSIKMFPGNQPQHF
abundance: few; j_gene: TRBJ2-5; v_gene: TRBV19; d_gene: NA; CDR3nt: TGTGCCAGTAGTGACACGGACCAAGAGACCCAGTACTTC; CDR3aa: CASSDTDQETQYF
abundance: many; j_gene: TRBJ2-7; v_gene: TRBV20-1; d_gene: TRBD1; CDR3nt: TGCAGTGCTAGAGGAGGGACAGGGTCCTACGAGCAGTACTTC; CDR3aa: CSARGGTGSYEQYF
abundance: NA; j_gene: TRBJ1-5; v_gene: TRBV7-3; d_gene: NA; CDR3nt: TGTGCCAGCAGCTTTGGTGGGCAGGATAGCAATCAGCCCCAGCATTTT; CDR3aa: CASSFGGQDSNQPQHF
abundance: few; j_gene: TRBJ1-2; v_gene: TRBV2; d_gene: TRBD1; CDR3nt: TGTGCCAGCTTCCTCCAGGGGGCCTACACCTTC; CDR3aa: CASFLQGAYTF
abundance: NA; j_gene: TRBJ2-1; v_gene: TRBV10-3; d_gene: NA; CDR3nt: TGTGCCACACTAGAGCCCAACTACAATGAGCAGTTCTTC; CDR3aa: CATLEPNYNEQFF
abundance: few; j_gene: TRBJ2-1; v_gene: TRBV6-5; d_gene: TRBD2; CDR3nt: TGTGCCAGCAGTAGAGGGTCTAGGACTAGCGGTTACAATGAGCAGTTCTTC; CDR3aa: CASSRGSRTSGYNEQFF